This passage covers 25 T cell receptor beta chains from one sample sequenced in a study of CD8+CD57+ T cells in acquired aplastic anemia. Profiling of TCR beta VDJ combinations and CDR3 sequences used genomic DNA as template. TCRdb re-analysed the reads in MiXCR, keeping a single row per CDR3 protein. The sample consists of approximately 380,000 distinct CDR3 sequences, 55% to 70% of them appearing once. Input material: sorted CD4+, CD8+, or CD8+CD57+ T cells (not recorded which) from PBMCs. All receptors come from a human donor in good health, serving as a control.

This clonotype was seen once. DNA for the CDR3: TGTGCCAGTAGTATTGCGAGCGGCGGGAACTATGGCTACACCTTC. It specifies CASSIASGGNYGYTF. V usage is TRBV19 and J usage is TRBJ1-2; D unclear. The CDR3 is made up of 15 amino acids. Trimming took off 3 bases at V and 2 bases at J, with 13 bases between the two ends. Germline V gene lookup returns CDR1 LNHDA and CDR2 SQIVND (reference sequence).

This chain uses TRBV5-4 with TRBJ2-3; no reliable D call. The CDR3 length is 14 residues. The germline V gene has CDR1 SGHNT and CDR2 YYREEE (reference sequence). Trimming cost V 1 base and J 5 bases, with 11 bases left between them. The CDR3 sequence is CASSLSTRIDTQYF. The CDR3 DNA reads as TGTGCCAGCAGCTTGTCTACAAGGATAGATACGCAGTATTTT.

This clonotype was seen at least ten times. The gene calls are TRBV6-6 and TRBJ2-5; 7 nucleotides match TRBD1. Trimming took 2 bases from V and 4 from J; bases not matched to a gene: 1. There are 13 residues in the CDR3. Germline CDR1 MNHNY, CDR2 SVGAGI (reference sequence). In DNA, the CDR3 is TGTGCCAGCAGTTACCCAGGGGGAGAGACCCAGTACTTC. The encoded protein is CASSYPGGETQYF.

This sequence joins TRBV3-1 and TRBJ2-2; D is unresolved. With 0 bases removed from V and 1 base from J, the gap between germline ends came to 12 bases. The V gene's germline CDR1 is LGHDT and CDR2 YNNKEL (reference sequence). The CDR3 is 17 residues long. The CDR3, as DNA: TGTGCCAGCAGCCAAGACTTACCCCAAGGGAACACCGGGGAGCTGTTTTTT. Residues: CASSQDLPQGNTGELFF.

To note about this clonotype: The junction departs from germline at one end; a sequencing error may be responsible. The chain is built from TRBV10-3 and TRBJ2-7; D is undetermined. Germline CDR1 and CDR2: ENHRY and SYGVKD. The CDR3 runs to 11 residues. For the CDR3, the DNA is TGTCCCATCAGTGCGGTCTACGAGCAGTACTTC. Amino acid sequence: CPISAVYEQYF.

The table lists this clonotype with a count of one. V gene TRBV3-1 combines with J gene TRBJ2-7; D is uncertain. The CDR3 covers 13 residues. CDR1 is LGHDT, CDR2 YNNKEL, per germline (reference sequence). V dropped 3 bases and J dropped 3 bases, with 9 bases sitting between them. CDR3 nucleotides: TGTGCCAGCAGCCACCCCTGGGACTACGAGCAGTACTTC. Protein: CASSHPWDYEQYF.

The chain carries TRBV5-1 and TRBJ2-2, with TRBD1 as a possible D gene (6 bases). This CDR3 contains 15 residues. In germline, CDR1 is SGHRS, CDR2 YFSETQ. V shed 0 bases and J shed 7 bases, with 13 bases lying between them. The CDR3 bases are TGCGCCAGCAGCTTGGCCGGGGACATCTACGGGGAGCTGTTTTTT. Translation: CASSLAGDIYGELFF.

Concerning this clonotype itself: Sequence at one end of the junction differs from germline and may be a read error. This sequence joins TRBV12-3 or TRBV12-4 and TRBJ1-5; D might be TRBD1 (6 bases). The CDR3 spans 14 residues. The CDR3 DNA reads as TGTGCCAGCACTAGGAGCGGGGGCTATCAGCACCAGCATTTT. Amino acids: CASTRSGGYQHQHF.

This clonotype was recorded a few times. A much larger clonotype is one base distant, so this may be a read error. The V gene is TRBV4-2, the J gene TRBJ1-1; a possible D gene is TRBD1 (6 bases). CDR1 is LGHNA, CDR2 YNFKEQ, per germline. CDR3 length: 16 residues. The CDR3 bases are TGTGCCAGCGGCCAAGGAGGGGACACCTTGAACACTGAAGCTTTCTTT. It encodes CASGQGGDTLNTEAFF.

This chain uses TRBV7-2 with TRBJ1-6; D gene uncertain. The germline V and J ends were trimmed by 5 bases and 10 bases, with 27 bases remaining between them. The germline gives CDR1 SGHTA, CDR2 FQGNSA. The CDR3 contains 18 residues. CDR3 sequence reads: CASSTTSDERYLGSPLHF. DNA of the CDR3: TGTGCCAGCAGCACGACGTCGGACGAGCGGTACTTGGGGTCACCCCTCCACTTT.

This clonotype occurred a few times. The CDR3 loop reads CASSPRHRGNSYNEQFF. DNA of the CDR3: TGTGCCAGCAGCCCCCGTCACAGGGGGAATTCCTACAATGAGCAGTTCTTC. The rearrangement joins TRBV6-2 or TRBV6-3 to TRBJ2-1; 8 bases fit TRBD1. Germline CDR1 MNHEY, CDR2 SVGEGT. The CDR3 is made up of 17 amino acids. V shed 6 bases, J shed 1 base, and the junction held 11 bases outside the gene matches.

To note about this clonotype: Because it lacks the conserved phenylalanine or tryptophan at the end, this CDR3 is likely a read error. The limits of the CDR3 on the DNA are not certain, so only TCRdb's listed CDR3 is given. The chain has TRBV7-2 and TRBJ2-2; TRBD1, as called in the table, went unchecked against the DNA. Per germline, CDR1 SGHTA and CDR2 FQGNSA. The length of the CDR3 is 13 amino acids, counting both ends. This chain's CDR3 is CASRQRSQPQHFG.

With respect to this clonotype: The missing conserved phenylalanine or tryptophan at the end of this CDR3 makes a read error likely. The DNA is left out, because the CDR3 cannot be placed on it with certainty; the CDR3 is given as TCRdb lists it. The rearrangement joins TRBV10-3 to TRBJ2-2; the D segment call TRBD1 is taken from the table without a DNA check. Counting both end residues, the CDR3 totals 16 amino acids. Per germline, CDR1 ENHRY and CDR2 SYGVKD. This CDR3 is CAIRQVERNNTGQLCL.

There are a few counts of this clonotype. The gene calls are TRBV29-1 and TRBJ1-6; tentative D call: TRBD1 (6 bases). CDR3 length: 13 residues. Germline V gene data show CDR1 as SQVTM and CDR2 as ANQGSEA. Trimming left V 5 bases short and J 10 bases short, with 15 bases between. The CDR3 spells CSVLTGLGSPLHF. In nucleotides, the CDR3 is TGCAGCGTTCTGACAGGCCTAGGGTCACCCCTCCACTTT.

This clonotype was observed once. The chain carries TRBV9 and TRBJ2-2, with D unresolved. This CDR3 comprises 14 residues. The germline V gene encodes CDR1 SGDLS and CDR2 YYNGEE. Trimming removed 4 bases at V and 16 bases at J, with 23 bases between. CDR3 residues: CASSSHAELNYEFF. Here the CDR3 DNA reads TGTGCCAGCAGCTCCCACGCGGAACTGAACTACGAGTTTTTT.

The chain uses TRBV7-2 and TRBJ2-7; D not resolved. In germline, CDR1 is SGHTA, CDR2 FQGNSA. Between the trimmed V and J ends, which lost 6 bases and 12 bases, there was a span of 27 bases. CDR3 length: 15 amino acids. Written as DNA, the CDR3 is TGTGCCAGCAGAAGTAGGGCAGGCGACATGGGCGTCTGGTACTTC. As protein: CASRSRAGDMGVWYF.

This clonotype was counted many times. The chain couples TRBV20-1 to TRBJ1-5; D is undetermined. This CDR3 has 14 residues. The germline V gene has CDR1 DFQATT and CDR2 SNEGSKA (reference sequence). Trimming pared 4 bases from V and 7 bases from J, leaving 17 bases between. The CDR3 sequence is CSANGGNGRQPQHF. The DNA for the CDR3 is TGCAGTGCTAACGGTGGTAACGGAAGACAGCCCCAGCATTTT.

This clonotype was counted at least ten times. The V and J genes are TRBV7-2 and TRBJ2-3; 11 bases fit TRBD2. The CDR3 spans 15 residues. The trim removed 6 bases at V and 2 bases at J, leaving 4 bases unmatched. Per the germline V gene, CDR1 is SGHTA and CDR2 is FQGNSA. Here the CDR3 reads CASSPSGGNTDTQYF. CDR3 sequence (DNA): TGTGCCAGCAGTCCTAGCGGGGGGAACACAGATACGCAGTATTTT.

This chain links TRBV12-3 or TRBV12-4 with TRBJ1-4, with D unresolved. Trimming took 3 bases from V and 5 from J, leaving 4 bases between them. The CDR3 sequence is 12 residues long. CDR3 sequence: CASSFTNEKLFF. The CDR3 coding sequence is TGTGCCAGCAGTTTTACGAATGAAAAACTGTTTTTT.

DNA for the CDR3: TGCGCCAGCAGCCAAGTCACTCCGAGCGGGGGGGCTCGGTCAGATACGCAGTATTTT. Translation gives CASSQVTPSGGARSDTQYF. The V and J genes are TRBV4-1 and TRBJ2-3; 10 bases align to TRBD2. V lost 1 base and J lost 4; bases outside the gene matches: 14. The CDR3 length is 19 residues. Looked up from germline, CDR1 is MGHRA and CDR2 is YSYEKL.

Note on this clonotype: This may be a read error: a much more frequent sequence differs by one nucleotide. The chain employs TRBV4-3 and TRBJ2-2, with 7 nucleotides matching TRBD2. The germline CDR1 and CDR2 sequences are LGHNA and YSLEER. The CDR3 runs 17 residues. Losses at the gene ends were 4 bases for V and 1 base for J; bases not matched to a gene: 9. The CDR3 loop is CASSRESGRLNTGELFF. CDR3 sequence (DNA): TGCGCCAGCAGCCGAGAGTCCGGGAGGCTGAACACCGGGGAGCTGTTTTTT.

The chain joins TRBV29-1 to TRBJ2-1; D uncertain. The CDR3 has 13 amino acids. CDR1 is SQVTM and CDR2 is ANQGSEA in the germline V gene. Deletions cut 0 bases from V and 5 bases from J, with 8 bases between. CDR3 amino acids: CSVEDQGNNEQFF. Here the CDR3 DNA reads TGCAGCGTTGAAGATCAAGGGAACAATGAGCAGTTCTTC.

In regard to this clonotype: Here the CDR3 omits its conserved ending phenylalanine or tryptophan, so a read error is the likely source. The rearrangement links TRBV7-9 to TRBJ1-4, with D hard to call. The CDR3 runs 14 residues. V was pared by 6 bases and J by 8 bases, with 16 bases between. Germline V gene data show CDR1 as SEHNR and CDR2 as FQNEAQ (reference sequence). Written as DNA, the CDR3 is TGTGCCAGCAGTCAAAGCGAGGTTAGGGAAAAACTGTTTTCT. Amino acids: CASSQSEVREKLFS.

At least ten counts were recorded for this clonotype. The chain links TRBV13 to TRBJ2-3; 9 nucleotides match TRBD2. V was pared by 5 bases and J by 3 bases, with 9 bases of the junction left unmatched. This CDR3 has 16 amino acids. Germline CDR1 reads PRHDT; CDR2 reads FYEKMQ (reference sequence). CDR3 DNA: TGTGCCAGCAGCCCCCCCGCGGGGGGGAGGACAGATACGCAGTATTTT. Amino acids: CASSPPAGGRTDTQYF.

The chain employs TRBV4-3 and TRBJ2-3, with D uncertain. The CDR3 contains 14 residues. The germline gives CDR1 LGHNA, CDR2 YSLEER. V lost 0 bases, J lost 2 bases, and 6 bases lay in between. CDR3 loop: CASSQDASTDTQYF. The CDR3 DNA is TGCGCCAGCAGCCAAGATGCATCCACAGATACGCAGTATTTT.